This entry concerns a single T cell receptor beta chain. Its antigen is as yet unknown. These data belong to a study of read filtering for tumor transcriptome and immune sequencing. The CDR3 length is 17 residues. Germline assignment: CDR1 KGHSH and CDR2 LQKENI. Trimming took off 1 base at V and 0 bases at J, with 13 bases between the two ends. Study-level findings and limits: Dropping single-read clonotypes raised IR-seq and RNA-seq shared-clonotype correlation. Compared with RNA-seq, IR-seq gave much higher clonotype depth and reliability.

From approximately 430 ng of RNA, a library with molecular barcoded alpha/delta and beta/gamma adaptors was made. Each CDR3 protein gets one entry after TCRdb re-called the reads with MiXCR. The profile shows roughly 130,000 distinct CDR3 sequences, 10% to 15% of them singletons. This clonotype was sampled from a donor aged 40 or over with multiple myeloma. Sequenced input: a population of CD138-negative cells sorted from bone marrow. This chain connects TRBV18 to TRBJ1-3; no clear D. The CDR3: CASSPRSGSSSGNTIYF. Here the CDR3 DNA reads TGTGCCAGCTCACCACGAAGCGGATCGAGCTCTGGAAACACCATATATTTT.